This TCR beta chain appears in the sequencing data of a study of identical twins. Broader study findings: Diverse VJ usage suggested most zero-insertion clonotypes were not invariant T cells.

TCRdb re-called the 5' RACE reads with MiXCR, one entry per CDR3 protein. The repertoire has 1.5 million to 2 million distinct CDR3 sequences, more than 30% of them found once; the top ten carry 0.27%. Healthy Caucasians supplied all donations. Points on this clonotype: Antigen specificity is unknown.

Germline loops: CDR1 DFQATT, CDR2 SNEGSKA (reference sequence). The CDR3 spans 12 residues. The sequence was obtained from a newborn girl in good health. Sequencing was performed on cord blood. The V and J genes are TRBV20-1 and TRBJ2-1; D ambiguous. The J call may be wrong; the DNA end is better matched by TRBJ2-7. The CDR3 DNA reads TGCAGTGCTAGGATCGCAACTCGGGAGCAGTACTTC. Its translation: CSARIATREQYF.